Described below is a single T cell receptor (beta chain) sequence and its context. The clone's antigen remains unknown. The input lacks base qualities; no much larger clone sits a single base away. Collaborating institutions collected whole blood in K2EDTA tubes following their own protocols. For TCRbeta analysis, collaborators shipped samples as frozen whole blood, isolated PBMCs, or DNA extracted from either of those sample types. This entry belongs to a study of blood T cell repertoires in COVID-19 (dated by TCRdb to the early 2020s). With regard to the full study: Samples covering the acute and convalescent phases of COVID-19 were provided by collaborators in the United States, Italy and Spain. Samples came from the ongoing ImmuneRACE study (first 160 participants) plus 1,254 subjects from 6 global collaborators. The material from the prospective study consisted of cDNA or gDNA derived from T cells, B-cell-depleted T cells, or PBMCs. Subjects who had been exposed to COVID-19, were actively infected with it, or had recovered from it provided the deeply sampled blood TCRbeta repertoires that made up the dataset. Where available, HLA class I and class II types were obtained from metadata supplied by the sample provider rather than from assay-based typing. The sample metadata nearly always contained a de-identified subject ID, COVID-19 status, age in years and sex. The repertoires were made available in a free public database intended to serve as a resource for research on the immune response to SARS-CoV-2. General conclusions and limits of the study: The amount of clinical and demographic metadata varied by source and participant and was provided uncurated.

Including cysteine and phenylalanine, the CDR3 has 14 amino acids. The read is trimmed to its CDR3 DNA, 42 bases read in frame from base 1. Looking up the germline V gene yields CDR1 SQVTM and CDR2 ANQGSEA. Clipping removes 3 bases from V and 5 bases from J, with 1 as the unmatched junction base count. TCRbeta CDR3 regions were amplified from genomic DNA by means of the immunoSEQ Assay, a bias-controlled multiplex PCR. On the study's bioinformatics: The number of nucleated cells in each sample was estimated from the amplification of reference gene primers within the assay. To quantify the absolute abundance of each unique TCRbeta CDR3 rearrangement, sequence reads were collapsed and filtered. For each sample, productive Simpson clonality was calculated as the square root of Simpson's diversity index across productive rearrangements. The table comes from immuneACCESS by way of TCRdb, which keeps in-frame sequences with V and J called. Part of the clones is missing from these tables; in studies checked, under half for an unresolved V gene and the rest for unknown reasons. For V, J and clone size, that table is used; D and trimming come from the DNA. The sample data list about 490,000 clones, and roughly 88% of these were observed just once. Of the sample, roughly 3.1% falls within the top ten clones.

The receptor was derived from a human donor in a cohort sampled during active COVID-19. The V and J segments used are TRBV29-1 and TRBJ2-5, and 15 junctional nucleotides match TRBD2. Specimen: peripheral blood. CDR3 protein: CSVEGTSGRETQYF. The nucleotide sequence reads as follows: TGCAGCGTTGAGGGGACTAGCGGGAGGGAGACCCAGTACTTC.